Each of the 16 T cell receptor beta chains below was sequenced from the same sample in a study of shared clonotypes between healthy human individuals. TCRdb keeps only in-frame clones here, not all; method: immunoSEQ multiplex PCR. The top ten clones hold about 1.5% of a sample with about 980,000 clones, around 80% of them seen once. The specimen was memory CD4+ T cells sorted from blood. The subset: CD45RA-negative fraction. Receptor source: a man between 18 and 29 years old in good health.

J is TRBJ2-3 and V is TRBV10-3, with 8 positions matching TRBD2. This CDR3 has 14 amino acids. CDR1 and CDR2 from the germline V gene are ENHRY and SYGVKD. Trimming at V came to 5 bases and at J to 3 bases, leaving 4 bases not matched to a gene. CDR3 bases: TGTGCCATCAGTATAGGCGGGGGGACAGATACGCAGTATTTT. Translated, it gives CAISIGGGTDTQYF.

V gene TRBV11-3 combines with J gene TRBJ1-1; no definite D call. This CDR3 has 15 amino acids. Germline V gene data show CDR1 as SGHNT and CDR2 as YENEEA. Trimming left V 5 bases short and J 3 bases short, with 16 bases between. CDR3 in amino acids: CASSPGAPADTEAFF. CDR3 sequence (DNA): TGTGCCAGCAGCCCGGGAGCCCCGGCGGACACTGAAGCTTTCTTT.

The chain employs TRBV30 and TRBJ1-4; tentatively, D is TRBD1 (5 bases). Between the trimmed V and J ends, which lost 0 bases and 5 bases, there was a span of 16 bases. Germline CDR1 reads GTSNPN; CDR2 reads SVGIG (reference sequence). This CDR3 is 16 amino acids long. CDR3 coding DNA: TGTGCCTGGAGTGTAGGGTCAGGGAAGGGGAATGAAAAACTGTTTTTT. It codes for CAWSVGSGKGNEKLFF.

The chain employs TRBV30 and TRBJ2-3; tentative D call: TRBD1 (5 bases). CDR3 length: 14 residues. Germline V gene sequence: CDR1 GTSNPN, CDR2 SVGIG (reference sequence). Trimming removed 1 base from V and 2 bases from J, with 10 bases in between. The CDR3 sequence: CAWSGGGNTDTQYF. The CDR3 nucleotides are TGTGCCTGGAGTGGGGGCGGAAACACAGATACGCAGTATTTT.

The CDR3 region has the DNA TGTGCCAGCAGGGGTAGCGGGGGGCTTTACGAGCAGTACTTC. This gives the protein CASRGSGGLYEQYF. The gene calls are TRBV11-2 and TRBJ2-7; TRBD2 matches at 10 bases. CDR3 size: 14 residues. J lost 4 bases, V lost 6 bases, and 6 bases had no gene match. CDR1 is SGHAT and CDR2 is FQNNGV in the germline V gene.

The V gene is TRBV10-3, the J gene TRBJ1-2, with D possibly being TRBD1 (6 bases). Trimming took 7 bases from V and 3 from J, leaving 15 bases between them. Per the germline V gene, CDR1 is ENHRY and CDR2 is SYGVKD. The CDR3 contains 14 residues. The CDR3 DNA reads TGTGCCATCACTCCTCAGGGGCTTCACTATGGCTACACCTTC. Its protein product is CAITPQGLHYGYTF.

In the case of this clone: This may stem from a read error, because a much larger clone lies one nucleotide away. This chain joins TRBV19 and TRBJ2-2, with D uncertain. V shed 5 bases and J shed 1 base, with 2 bases lying between them. The CDR3 length is 12 residues. Germline CDR1 reads LNHDA; CDR2 reads SQIVND (reference sequence). The chain's CDR3 is CASSQNTGELFF. In nucleotides, the CDR3 is TGTGCCAGTAGTCAGAACACCGGGGAGCTGTTTTTT.

The chain combines TRBV11-3 with TRBJ2-2; D ambiguous. The CDR3 consists of 13 residues. The germline CDR1 and CDR2 sequences are SGHNT and YENEEA. V was cut by 0 bases and J by 6 bases, with 5 bases left in between. CDR3 loop: CASSLDGAGELFF. The CDR3 nucleotides read TGTGCCAGCAGCTTAGATGGAGCCGGGGAGCTGTTTTTT.

A word on this clone: Other nucleotide sequences in the sample specify the same CDR3. The gene calls are TRBV19 and TRBJ2-2, with no clear D. Trimming pared 6 bases from V and 0 bases from J, leaving 5 bases between. Germline V lookup: CDR1 LNHDA, CDR2 SQIVND (reference sequence). The CDR3 extends over 13 amino acids. Here the CDR3 DNA reads TGTGCCAGTAGCACTACGAACACCGGGGAGCTGTTTTTT. Protein product: CASSTTNTGELFF.

This clone was counted only a few times. Other DNA variants within this sample encode the same CDR3. J is TRBJ2-1 and V is TRBV9; no clear D. The CDR3 contains 15 residues. V was cut by 0 bases and J by 0 bases, with 7 bases left in between. Looked up from germline, CDR1 is SGDLS and CDR2 is YYNGEE. CDR3 region: CASSVGLSSYNEQFF. CDR3 DNA sequence: TGTGCCAGCAGCGTAGGACTGAGCTCCTACAATGAGCAGTTCTTC.

The J gene is TRBJ2-5, the V gene TRBV5-1; 11 nucleotides agree with TRBD1. Trimming cost V 7 bases and J 5 bases; bases outside gene matches: 7. This CDR3 has 14 residues. Germline values: CDR1 SGHRS, CDR2 YFSETQ. CDR3 loop: CASSGTGGLETQYF. CDR3 in DNA: TGCGCCAGCTCGGGGACAGGGGGTCTGGAGACCCAGTACTTC.

V is TRBV18 and J is TRBJ2-1; D not resolved. This CDR3 has 15 residues. Per the germline V gene, CDR1 is KGHSH and CDR2 is LQKENI. Between the trimmed V and J ends, which lost 1 base and 0 bases, there was a span of 7 bases. The CDR3 reads CASSPQGTSYNEQFF. CDR3 coding DNA: TGTGCCAGCTCACCACAGGGAACCTCCTACAATGAGCAGTTCTTC.

The CDR3 spells CARSLSCRRGDTIYF. The CDR3 DNA reads as TGTGCCAGAAGCTTGAGTTGTCGCAGGGGAGACACCATATATTTT. J is TRBJ1-3 and V is TRBV5-3; maybe TRBD1 (6 bases). TRBV5-3 counts as an open reading frame of uncertain function. The CDR3 contains 15 residues. Trimming pared 1 base from V and 8 bases from J, leaving 16 bases between.

The rearrangement uses TRBV6-5 and TRBJ2-7; D is unresolved. Trimming shortened V by 7 bases and J by 2 bases, and 15 bases separated the two germline ends. The germline gives CDR1 MNHEY, CDR2 SVGAGI. The CDR3 length is 14 residues. As DNA, the CDR3 is TGTGCCAGCACCCCCGCAGGTCGTACCTACGAGCAGTACTTC. Protein product: CASTPAGRTYEQYF.

V and J are TRBV4-3 and TRBJ1-6; tentatively, D is TRBD1 (6 bases). This CDR3 is built from 14 residues. V lost 6 bases and J 8 bases, leaving 14 bases between the germline ends. Germline V gene sequence: CDR1 LGHNA, CDR2 YSLEER. The CDR3 DNA follows: TGCGCCAGCAGTATAGGGGGTACTGATTCACCCCTCCACTTT. It translates to CASSIGGTDSPLHF.

This chain links TRBV5-4 with TRBJ2-2; D call uncertain. Germline V gene data show CDR1 as SGHNT and CDR2 as YYREEE (reference sequence). V lost 0 bases to trimming and J lost 2 bases, with 11 bases between them. The CDR3 runs 16 residues. CDR3 sequence: CASSLGGTVNTGELFF. CDR3 coding DNA: TGTGCCAGCAGCTTGGGGGGAACGGTCAACACCGGGGAGCTGTTTTTT. Complete variable domain (other parts from reference TRBV5-4 and TRBJ2-2): ETGVTQSPTHLIKTRGQQVTLRCSSQSGHNTVSWYQQALGQGPQFIFQYYREEENGRGNFPPRFSGLQFPNYSSELNVNALELDDSALYLCASSLGGTVNTGELFFGEGSRLTVL.